The entry below describes one T cell receptor (beta chain). The CDR3 runs to 13 residues. The V gene lost 3 bases and the J gene lost 3 bases, with 8 bases spanning the gap. From germline, CDR1 is SGHTA and CDR2 FQGTGA. These data are taken from a study of blood T cell repertoires in COVID-19. The overall study: COVID-19 samples collected from the United States, Italy and Spain covered acute and convalescent phases. PBMCs, B-cell-depleted T cells, or T cells were the source of the cDNA or gDNA that made up the material.

In the source study's methods: The authors estimated nucleated cell counts from reference gene primer amplification. Repertoires were generated with immunoSEQ multiplex PCR, while TCRdb's copy carries only in-frame clones and drops some. Clonal size and the V and J genes are those of that table, whereas D and trimming came from the DNA. The sample yields around 59,000 clones, just over 85% seen once. The rearrangement links TRBV7-3 to TRBJ1-1, with a tentative D call TRBD1 (5 bases). This receptor was identified in a man aged 60 to 75 with acute or convalescent COVID-19. What was sequenced was peripheral blood. The CDR3 DNA reads TGTGCCAGCAGCTTCTCGGGGGACACTGAAGCTTTCTTT. This translates into CASSFSGDTEAFF.